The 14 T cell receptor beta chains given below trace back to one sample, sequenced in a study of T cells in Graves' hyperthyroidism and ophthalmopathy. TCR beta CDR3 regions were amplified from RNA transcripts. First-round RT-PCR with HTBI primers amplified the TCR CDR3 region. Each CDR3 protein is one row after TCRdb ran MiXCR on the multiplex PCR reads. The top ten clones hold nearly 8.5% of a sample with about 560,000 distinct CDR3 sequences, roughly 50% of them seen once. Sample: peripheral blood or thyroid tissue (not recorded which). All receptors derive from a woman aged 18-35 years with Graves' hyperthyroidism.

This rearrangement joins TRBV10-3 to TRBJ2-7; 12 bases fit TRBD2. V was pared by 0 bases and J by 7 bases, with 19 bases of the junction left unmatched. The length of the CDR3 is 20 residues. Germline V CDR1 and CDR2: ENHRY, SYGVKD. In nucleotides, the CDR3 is TGTGCCATCAGTGAGTCACCGGGACTAGCGGGCCCGAGCTCCTACAATGAGCAGTACTTC. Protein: CAISESPGLAGPSSYNEQYF.

The CDR3 DNA reads TGTGCCAGTAGTACAGGAAGCCCTGGAAACACCATATATTTT. This gives the protein CASSTGSPGNTIYF. The rearrangement links TRBV19 to TRBJ1-3, with no clear D. The CDR3 covers 14 residues. Trimming took off 4 bases at V and 2 bases at J, with 9 bases between the two ends. Germline V gives CDR1 LNHDA, CDR2 SQIVND (reference sequence).

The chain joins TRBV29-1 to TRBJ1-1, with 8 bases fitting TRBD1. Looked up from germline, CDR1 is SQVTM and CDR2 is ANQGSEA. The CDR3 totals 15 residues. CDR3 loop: CSAPVRTGLNTEAFF. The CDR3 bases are TGCAGTGCCCCGGTGAGGACAGGGTTGAACACTGAAGCTTTCTTT.

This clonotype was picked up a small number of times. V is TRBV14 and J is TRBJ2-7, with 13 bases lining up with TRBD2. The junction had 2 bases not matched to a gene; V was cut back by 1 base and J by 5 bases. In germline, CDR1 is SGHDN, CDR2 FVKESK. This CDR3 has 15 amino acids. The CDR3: CASSQGGLAGDEQYF. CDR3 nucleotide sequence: TGTGCCAGCAGCCAAGGAGGACTAGCGGGAGACGAGCAGTACTTC.

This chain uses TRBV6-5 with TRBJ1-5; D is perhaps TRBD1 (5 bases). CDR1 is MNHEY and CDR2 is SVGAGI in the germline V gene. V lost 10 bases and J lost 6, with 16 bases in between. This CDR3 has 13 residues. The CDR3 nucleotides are TGTGCCACTAATGGGGGATCTAGTCAGCCCCAGCATTTT. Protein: CATNGGSSQPQHF.

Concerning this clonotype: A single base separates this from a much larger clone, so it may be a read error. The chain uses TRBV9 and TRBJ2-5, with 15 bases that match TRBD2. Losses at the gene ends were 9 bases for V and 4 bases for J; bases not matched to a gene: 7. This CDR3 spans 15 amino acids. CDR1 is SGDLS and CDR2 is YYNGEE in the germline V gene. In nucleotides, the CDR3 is TGTGCCACCAGTGGGGGACTAGCGGGAGGAGAGACCCAGTACTTC. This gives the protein CATSGGLAGGETQYF.

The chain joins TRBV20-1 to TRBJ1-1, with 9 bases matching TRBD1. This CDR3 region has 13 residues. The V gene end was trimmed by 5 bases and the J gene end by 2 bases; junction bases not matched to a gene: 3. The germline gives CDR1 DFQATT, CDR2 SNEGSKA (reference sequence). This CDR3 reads CSASTGGNTEAFF. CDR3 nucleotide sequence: TGCAGTGCTTCGACAGGGGGTAACACTGAAGCTTTCTTT.

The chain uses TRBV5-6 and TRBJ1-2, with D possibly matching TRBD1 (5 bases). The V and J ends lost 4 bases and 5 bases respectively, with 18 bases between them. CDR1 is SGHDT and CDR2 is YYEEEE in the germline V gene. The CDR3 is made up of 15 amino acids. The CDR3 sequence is CASSPQAGWGYGYTF. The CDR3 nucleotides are TGTGCCAGCAGCCCCCAGGCAGGGTGGGGATATGGCTACACCTTC.

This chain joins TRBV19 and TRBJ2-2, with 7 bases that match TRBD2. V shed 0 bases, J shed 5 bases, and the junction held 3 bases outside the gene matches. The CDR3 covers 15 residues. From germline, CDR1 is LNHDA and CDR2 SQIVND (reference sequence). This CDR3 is CASSIDGGGTGELFF. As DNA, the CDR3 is TGTGCCAGTAGTATAGATGGCGGGGGAACCGGGGAGCTGTTTTTT.

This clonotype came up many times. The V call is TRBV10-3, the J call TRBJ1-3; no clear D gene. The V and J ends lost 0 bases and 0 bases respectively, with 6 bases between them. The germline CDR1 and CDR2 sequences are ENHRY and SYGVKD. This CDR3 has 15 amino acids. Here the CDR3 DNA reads TGTGCCATCAGTGAGTCGTCGGACTCTGGAAACACCATATATTTT. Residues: CAISESSDSGNTIYF.

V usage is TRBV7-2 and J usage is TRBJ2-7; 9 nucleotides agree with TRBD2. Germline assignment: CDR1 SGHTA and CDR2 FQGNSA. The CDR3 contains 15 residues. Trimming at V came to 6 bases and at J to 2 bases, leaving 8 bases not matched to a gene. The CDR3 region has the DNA TGTGCCAGCAGTTTACTGACTAGCGGCCCCTACGAGCAGTACTTC. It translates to CASSLLTSGPYEQYF.

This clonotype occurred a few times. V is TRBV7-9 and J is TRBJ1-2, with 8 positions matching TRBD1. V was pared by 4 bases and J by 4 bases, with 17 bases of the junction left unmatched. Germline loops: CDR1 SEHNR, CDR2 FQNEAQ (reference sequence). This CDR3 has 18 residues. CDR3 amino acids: CASSSEGFWDRRSYGYTF. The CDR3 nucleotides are TGTGCCAGCAGCTCAGAGGGGTTCTGGGACAGGAGAAGCTATGGCTACACCTTC.

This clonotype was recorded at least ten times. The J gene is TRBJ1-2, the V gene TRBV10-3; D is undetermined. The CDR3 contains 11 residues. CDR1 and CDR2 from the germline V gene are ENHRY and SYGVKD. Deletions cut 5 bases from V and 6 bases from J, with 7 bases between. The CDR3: CAISPGDGYTF. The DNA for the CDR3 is TGTGCCATCAGTCCCGGGGATGGCTACACCTTC.

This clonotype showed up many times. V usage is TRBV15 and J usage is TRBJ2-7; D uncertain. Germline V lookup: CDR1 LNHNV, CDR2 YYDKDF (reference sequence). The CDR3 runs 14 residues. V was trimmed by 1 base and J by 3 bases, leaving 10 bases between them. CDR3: CATSRVAVDYEQYF. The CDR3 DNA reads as TGTGCCACCAGCAGAGTGGCGGTAGACTACGAGCAGTACTTC.